What follows are 17 T cell receptor beta chains derived from one specimen sequenced in a study of T-cell memory formation after mild COVID-19. TCRdb re-called the 5' RACE reads through MiXCR, storing one row per CDR3 protein. The sample records about 260,000 distinct CDR3 sequences, 15% to 20% being singletons. Sequenced sample: PBMCs or a T cell subset sorted from them (not recorded which). The source of these receptors is a man aged 18 to 29 who had mild COVID-19 (a few samples of this study predate the infection). Cell type and time point are not known.

The chain employs TRBV2 and TRBJ2-2; the match to TRBD2 covers 12 bases. V lost 4 bases to trimming and J lost 0 bases; unmatched junction nucleotides: 0. The CDR3 has 16 amino acids. From germline, CDR1 is SNHLY and CDR2 FYNNEI. DNA of the CDR3: TGTGCCAGCAGTGGGACTAGCGGGGCGAACACCGGGGAGCTGTTTTTT. This codes for CASSGTSGANTGELFF.

This chain connects TRBV7-8 to TRBJ2-1, with 7 bases that match TRBD2. CDR1 and CDR2 (germline): SGHVS, FQNEAQ. The V segment lost 4 bases and the J segment 10 bases; nucleotides outside the gene matches: 10. This CDR3 region has 14 residues. In nucleotides, the CDR3 is TGTGCCAGCAGCTCAGCGGGGATCAGCAAGGAGCAGTTCTTC. Translating gives CASSSAGISKEQFF.

The V gene is TRBV7-8, the J gene TRBJ1-1; 8 bases fit TRBD1. The CDR3 sequence is 14 residues long. Germline CDR1 SGHVS, CDR2 FQNEAQ. V was clipped by 6 bases and J by 3 bases; unmatched bases: 6. The CDR3 DNA reads TGTGCCAGCAGATCTCAGGGGGCTGACACTGAAGCTTTCTTT. Residues: CASRSQGADTEAFF.

This clonotype was seen more than once but under ten times. V is TRBV12-3 or TRBV12-4 and J is TRBJ2-1; possible D gene TRBD2, 7 bases. V dropped 3 bases and J dropped 8 bases, with 14 bases sitting between them. This CDR3 spans 14 amino acids. The CDR3 here is CASSFRREGDEQFF. The CDR3 DNA follows: TGTGCCAGCAGTTTTCGAAGGGAGGGGGATGAGCAGTTCTTC.

The rearrangement links TRBV7-3 to TRBJ2-2, with a possible D match to TRBD1 (5 bases). This CDR3 is built from 13 residues. The V end lost 5 bases, the J end lost 5 bases, and 9 bases lay between the germline ends. Looked up from germline, CDR1 is SGHTA and CDR2 is FQGTGA. CDR3 nucleotides: TGTGCCAGCAGCCCCAGGGTTACCGGGGAGCTGTTTTTT. Translation gives CASSPRVTGELFF.

V usage is TRBV7-2 and J usage is TRBJ2-5; D perhaps matches TRBD2 (5 bases). The V end lost 5 bases, the J end lost 5 bases, and 18 bases lay between the germline ends. CDR3 length: 15 residues. Per germline, CDR1 SGHTA and CDR2 FQGNSA. The CDR3 sequence is CASSPSGSVVETQYF. The CDR3 DNA is TGTGCCAGCAGCCCCTCCGGTAGCGTGGTTGAGACCCAGTACTTC. Full variable domain (rest looked up from reference TRBV7-2 and TRBJ2-5): GAGVSQSPSNKVTEKGKDVELRCDPISGHTALYWYRQSLGQGLEFLIYFQGNSAPDKSGLPSDRFSAERTGGSVSTLTIQRTQQEDSAVYLCASSPSGSVVETQYFGPGTRLLVL.

V and J are TRBV7-2 and TRBJ2-5; D perhaps matches TRBD1 (5 bases). CDR1 is SGHTA and CDR2 is FQGNSA in the germline V gene. Between the trimmed V and J ends, which lost 6 bases and 6 bases, there was a span of 20 bases. The CDR3 has 15 residues. In DNA form, the CDR3 reads TGTGCCAGCAGTCCTCTCTGGGGCAGCGCGAAGACCCAGTACTTC. The encoded protein is CASSPLWGSAKTQYF.

The chain combines TRBV5-1 with TRBJ1-1; possibly TRBD1 for D (5 bases). CDR3 length: 14 amino acids. In germline, CDR1 is SGHRS, CDR2 YFSETQ. Between the trimmed V and J ends, which lost 6 bases and 1 base, there was a span of 13 bases. The CDR3 DNA follows: TGCGCCAGCAAAGGTAGGGGCGAGAACACTGAAGCTTTCTTT. Amino acid sequence: CASKGRGENTEAFF.

The chain recombines TRBV29-1 with TRBJ1-1; D unclear. Germline CDR1 SQVTM, CDR2 ANQGSEA. The CDR3 extends over 14 amino acids. V gave up 4 bases and J gave up 3 bases, with 15 bases separating them. The CDR3 bases are TGCAGCGTTGGTTCCCCCCTCCTCTACACTGAAGCTTTCTTT. Encoded protein: CSVGSPLLYTEAFF.

This chain uses TRBV4-1 with TRBJ1-5; TRBD1 is a possible D gene (6 bases). CDR3 length: 15 amino acids. Deletions cut 2 bases from V and 0 bases from J, with 8 bases between. Germline values: CDR1 MGHRA, CDR2 YSYEKL. CDR3 in DNA: TGCGCCAGCAGCCAACGGACAGTTAGCAATCAGCCCCAGCATTTT. Residues: CASSQRTVSNQPQHF.

This clonotype has just a few counts. The V call is TRBV4-3, the J call TRBJ2-1, with D possibly matching TRBD1 (6 bases). The CDR3 sequence is 15 residues long. Trimming took 5 bases from V and 0 from J, leaving 11 bases between them. Per the germline V gene, CDR1 is LGHNA and CDR2 is YSLEER. CDR3 region: CASSVYRASYNEQFF. Written as DNA, the CDR3 is TGCGCCAGCAGCGTCTACAGGGCCTCCTACAATGAGCAGTTCTTC.

This clonotype was detected only a few times. The CDR3 region is CSARDIPNTEAFF. CDR3 DNA sequence: TGCAGTGCCCGGGACATCCCGAACACTGAAGCTTTCTTT. The chain uses TRBV20-1 and TRBJ1-1; weak D call: TRBD1 (6 bases). The CDR3 totals 13 residues. Trimming removed 6 bases at V and 1 base at J, with 12 bases between. Germline V gives CDR1 DFQATT, CDR2 SNEGSKA (reference sequence).

CDR3 region: CASSVGHNTEAFF. The DNA of the CDR3 is TGTGCCAGCAGCGTTGGACATAACACTGAAGCTTTCTTT. The V call is TRBV7-3, the J call TRBJ1-1, with D tentatively TRBD1 (5 bases). The CDR3 consists of 13 residues. The V gene's germline CDR1 is SGHTA and CDR2 FQGTGA. Trimming left V 5 bases short and J 2 bases short, with 9 bases between.

The chain carries TRBV6-4 and TRBJ1-5; 8 bases align to TRBD1. The CDR3 is 13 residues long. The J segment lost 7 bases and the V segment lost 5 bases, leaving 4 bases of the junction unmatched. Per the germline V gene, CDR1 is MRHNA and CDR2 is SNTAGT. The CDR3 loop reads CASSYWTGQPQHF. The CDR3 DNA reads TGTGCCAGCAGTTACTGGACAGGGCAGCCCCAGCATTTT.

The chain carries TRBV3-1 and TRBJ1-1, with TRBD1 as a possible D gene (6 bases). The germline V and J ends were trimmed by 0 bases and 5 bases, with 10 bases remaining between them. The germline V gene encodes CDR1 LGHDT and CDR2 YNNKEL (reference sequence). The CDR3 totals 14 residues. The CDR3 DNA follows: TGTGCCAGCAGCCAAGACGAGGGGGGGACTGAAGCTTTCTTT. Translation: CASSQDEGGTEAFF.

The V call is TRBV7-8, the J call TRBJ2-1; 7 bases are a match to TRBD1. Germline assignment: CDR1 SGHVS and CDR2 FQNEAQ. The CDR3 totals 16 residues. Trimming took 1 base from V and 3 from J; bases not matched to a gene: 6. The CDR3 sequence is CASSLVETGFYNEQFF. In nucleotides, the CDR3 is TGTGCCAGCAGCTTAGTGGAGACAGGGTTCTACAATGAGCAGTTCTTC.

The genes are TRBV9 and TRBJ2-3; no clear D. Trimming left V 3 bases short and J 4 bases short, with 6 bases between. Germline V CDR1 and CDR2: SGDLS, YYNGEE. The CDR3 consists of 12 residues. CDR3 bases: TGTGCCAGCAGCGGATTTGCAGATACGCAGTATTTT. Translated, it gives CASSGFADTQYF.